Below, one T cell receptor beta chain is given with its context. As originally analysed: Estimates of nucleated cell counts were drawn from the amplification of reference gene primers. Here immunoSEQ multiplex PCR was the method, and the copy in TCRdb shows in-frame clones only, minus some. For V, J and clone size, that table is used; D and trimming come from the DNA. The sample includes roughly 280,000 clones, 75% to 90% seen only once; the top ten take 9.5% to 12%. CDR1 is LNHDA and CDR2 is SQIVND in the germline V gene (reference sequence). CDR3 length: 14 amino acids. V was cut by 1 base and J by 10 bases, with 11 bases left in between. This entry is derived from a study of blood T cell repertoires in COVID-19. The wider study: The samples span acute and convalescent COVID-19 from the United States, Italy and Spain.

The chain is built from TRBV19 and TRBJ1-6; possible D gene TRBD1, 6 bases. This receptor was obtained from a woman aged 70-85 years with acute or convalescent COVID-19. The source material was peripheral blood. The CDR3 protein is CASSIAGEGSPLHF. The CDR3 coding sequence is TGTGCCAGTAGTATAGCAGGGGAAGGGTCACCCCTCCACTTT.